This T cell receptor (beta chain) was obtained from a study of response to subunit inactivated influenza vaccine. The CDR3 spans 13 residues. Germline V CDR1 and CDR2: ENHRY, SYGVKD. The V end lost 4 bases, the J end lost 1 base, and 7 bases lay between the germline ends. This clonotype was observed a few times. Its antigen is unidentified. TCRdb re-called the RT-PCR reads through MiXCR, storing one row per CDR3 protein. The table shows around 300,000 distinct CDR3 sequences, with 20% to 25% occurring only once. General study findings and limits: The authors offered the suggestion that each seasonal influenza vaccination recruits few new T cells.

The V gene is TRBV10-3, the J gene TRBJ1-1; unclear D gene. Sample: PBMCs from blood, taken roughly 20 months after vaccination. The clonotype comes from a man between 45 and 75 years old who received an inactivated influenza vaccine. CDR3 region: CAISGRQNTEAFF. The CDR3 nucleotides are TGTGCCATCAGTGGACGGCAGAACACTGAAGCTTTCTTT.